The 21 T cell receptor beta chains in this list originate from one sample, sequenced in a study of blood T cell repertoires in COVID-19. Sequencing was performed with immunoSEQ multiplex PCR; in TCRdb, only in-frame clones are kept and a portion is missing. The table shows 450,000 to 500,000 clones, with 87% occurring only once. Sequenced material: PBMCs or T cells enriched from blood (not recorded which). These receptors came from a woman under 30 who had recovered from COVID-19.

The rearrangement joins TRBV5-4 to TRBJ1-6; D uncertain. The CDR3 extends over 15 amino acids. The germline V gene encodes CDR1 SGHNT and CDR2 YYREEE (reference sequence). The germline V and J ends were trimmed by 4 bases and 8 bases, with 16 bases remaining between them. CDR3 protein: CASSRGRPGDSPLHF. The CDR3 DNA is TGTGCCAGCAGCCGCGGAAGGCCCGGGGATTCACCCCTCCACTTT.

This clone was seen more than once but under ten times. The J gene is TRBJ2-7, the V gene TRBV25-1; possibly TRBD2 for D (6 bases). This CDR3 is 14 amino acids long. CDR1 and CDR2 from the germline V gene are MGHDK and SYGVNS. Trimming removed 3 bases at V and 1 base at J, with 10 bases between. This chain's CDR3 is CASSDHGSSYEQYF. The CDR3 DNA reads TGTGCCAGCAGTGATCACGGGAGTTCCTACGAGCAGTACTTC.

The genes are TRBV7-9 and TRBJ1-1, with unresolved D. V was shortened by 1 base and J by 5 bases, with 5 bases between the two germline ends. The CDR3 runs to 12 residues. Germline V lookup: CDR1 SEHNR, CDR2 FQNEAQ (reference sequence). Here the CDR3 DNA reads TGTGCCAGCAGCTTAGACGAGACTGAAGCTTTCTTT. Protein sequence: CASSLDETEAFF.

The CDR3 region has the DNA TGTGCCAGCAGTCTAGGGGTGGGTAATTCACCCCTCCACTTT. It is translated as CASSLGVGNSPLHF. The chain links TRBV27 to TRBJ1-6, with D possibly TRBD1 on 5 matching bases. Looked up from germline, CDR1 is MNHEY and CDR2 is SMNVEV (reference sequence). This CDR3 is 14 amino acids long. The germline V and J ends were trimmed by 5 bases and 6 bases, with 11 bases remaining between them.

The chain combines TRBV2 with TRBJ1-3, with D uncertain. Germline lookup yields CDR1 SNHLY and CDR2 FYNNEI. There are 13 residues in the CDR3. V lost 8 bases, J lost 0 bases, and 8 bases lay in between. In nucleotides, the CDR3 is TGTGCCAGCGCACAGCACTCTGGAAACACCATATATTTT. It encodes CASAQHSGNTIYF.

The chain joins TRBV19 to TRBJ1-1; possible D gene TRBD1, 6 bases. The germline CDR1 and CDR2 sequences are LNHDA and SQIVND (reference sequence). V was cut by 6 bases and J by 2 bases, with 16 bases left in between. The CDR3 spans 15 residues. CDR3 nucleotides: TGTGCCAGTAGCGAACTAGGACAGAGTAACACTGAAGCTTTCTTT. It codes for CASSELGQSNTEAFF.

The chain combines TRBV4-2 with TRBJ1-2; unclear D gene. The CDR3 sequence is 16 residues long. V was trimmed by 1 base and J by 5 bases, leaving 17 bases between them. CDR1 LGHNA and CDR2 YNFKEQ come from the germline V gene. The CDR3 DNA sequence: TGTGCCAGCAGCCAAGCCTTGCAGACTTCTCGGTATGGCTACACCTTC. Translation gives CASSQALQTSRYGYTF.

The chain uses TRBV19 and TRBJ1-5; no clear D gene. This CDR3 is 14 amino acids long. Germline assignment: CDR1 LNHDA and CDR2 SQIVND (reference sequence). The V and J ends lost 3 bases and 3 bases respectively, with 9 bases between them. The CDR3 sequence: CASSIRGFNQPQHF. The CDR3 DNA reads TGTGCCAGTAGTATCCGAGGATTCAATCAGCCCCAGCATTTT. The variable domain in full, with the rest retrieved from reference TRBV19 and TRBJ1-5, is DGGITQSPKYLFRKEGQNVTLSCEQNLNHDAMYWYRQDPGQGLRLIYYSQIVNDFQKGDIAEGYSVSREKKESFPLTVTSAQKNPTAFYLCASSIRGFNQPQHFGDGTRLSIL.

The V and J genes are TRBV3-1 (or the pseudogene TRBV3-2) and TRBJ1-1; D is perhaps TRBD1 (6 bases). Deletions cut 6 bases from V and 0 bases from J, with 11 bases between. The CDR3 consists of 14 residues. Germline-derived CDR1 and CDR2 are LGHDT and YNNKEL (reference sequence). The CDR3 region has the DNA TGTGCCAGCAGGAGTACAGGGTTGAACACTGAAGCTTTCTTT. This codes for CASRSTGLNTEAFF.

The chain employs TRBV5-4 and TRBJ2-7; 10 positions match TRBD2. In germline, CDR1 is SGHNT, CDR2 YYREEE (reference sequence). The CDR3 runs 16 residues. Germline trimming cut 4 bases from V and 5 bases from J; bases unmatched to any gene: 12. The CDR3 spells CASSPGIMGLAHEQYF. CDR3 DNA sequence: TGTGCCAGCAGCCCTGGTATTATGGGACTAGCGCACGAGCAGTACTTC.

The count of this clone is one. V usage is TRBV25-1 and J usage is TRBJ2-6; D remains unclear. Trimming took off 6 bases at V and 4 bases at J, with 7 bases between the two ends. The CDR3 sequence is 13 residues long. Germline CDR1 reads MGHDK; CDR2 reads SYGVNS. CDR3 in amino acids: CASSGSGANVLTF. CDR3 nucleotides: TGTGCCAGCAGCGGGTCAGGGGCCAACGTCCTGACTTTC.

V is TRBV4-2 and J is TRBJ1-2; D is unclear. V lost 0 bases to trimming and J lost 0 bases, with 8 bases between them. Germline CDR1 reads LGHNA; CDR2 reads YNFKEQ. CDR3 size: 15 residues. CDR3 bases: TGTGCCAGCAGCCAAGATTACACAGCTAACTATGGCTACACCTTC. Protein: CASSQDYTANYGYTF.

The chain has TRBV5-5 and TRBJ1-2; 7 nucleotides align to TRBD1. The V gene's germline CDR1 is SGHKS and CDR2 YYEKEE (reference sequence). With V trimmed by 2 bases and J by 12 bases, 13 bases remained unmatched. This CDR3 is built from 14 residues. In DNA, the CDR3 is TGTGCCAGCAGCTTTAATGGCCAGGGGGTGGAAAACACCTTC. Its translation is CASSFNGQGVENTF.

A word on this clone: The limits of the CDR3 on the DNA are not certain, so only TCRdb's listed CDR3 is given. The chain carries TRBV10-3 and TRBJ2-7; TRBD2 is taken as the D call from the table, unchecked against the DNA. Germline CDR1 is ENHRY and CDR2 is SYGVKD. The CDR3 has 12 residues if both end residues are counted. CDR3 loop: CAISTSAYEQYF.

This clone was seen once. The chain uses TRBV3-1 (or the pseudogene TRBV3-2) and TRBJ1-6, with unresolved D. This CDR3 contains 13 residues. The germline V gene has CDR1 LGHDT and CDR2 YNNKEL (reference sequence). Trimming pared 0 bases from V and 10 bases from J, leaving 7 bases between. The CDR3 sequence: CASSQESKSPLHF. CDR3 coding DNA: TGTGCCAGCAGCCAAGAATCTAAATCACCCCTCCACTTT.

The rearrangement joins TRBV30 to TRBJ2-2, with TRBD2 as a possible D gene (6 bases). Per the germline V gene, CDR1 is GTSNPN and CDR2 is SVGIG (reference sequence). The CDR3 has 15 amino acids. The V end lost 3 bases, the J end lost 3 bases, and 14 bases lay between the germline ends. DNA for the CDR3: TGTGCCTGGAGAGGGCCGGGAGTTGACACCGGGGAGCTGTTTTTT. Translation: CAWRGPGVDTGELFF.

The rearrangement joins TRBV7-9 to TRBJ2-5, with 7 bases lining up with TRBD2. V shed 5 bases and J 4 bases; nucleotides not matched to a gene: 16. CDR3 length: 17 amino acids. Germline CDR1 and CDR2: SEHNR and FQNEAQ (reference sequence). The CDR3 region is CASSPTRGGYNRETQYF. As DNA, the CDR3 is TGTGCCAGCAGCCCAACACGCGGGGGTTATAATCGAGAGACCCAGTACTTC.

This rearrangement joins TRBV4-1 to TRBJ2-7; TRBD1 matches at 9 bases. The CDR3 spans 18 residues. CDR1 is MGHRA and CDR2 is YSYEKL in the germline V gene. V trimming: 3 bases; J trimming: 2 bases; junction bases outside the gene matches: 14. In DNA form, the CDR3 reads TGCGCCAGCAGCCAGAACCATGCCGGGACAGGGCATACCTACGAGCAGTACTTC. Translated: CASSQNHAGTGHTYEQYF.

The gene calls are TRBV3-1 (or the pseudogene TRBV3-2) and TRBJ1-6; 9 bases map to TRBD1. Germline V gene lookup returns CDR1 LGHDT and CDR2 YNNKEL (reference sequence). V lost 4 bases to trimming and J lost 10 bases; unmatched junction nucleotides: 5. This CDR3 has 14 residues. In nucleotides, the CDR3 is TGTGCCAGCAGCCCGGGACAGGGTGGGTCACCCCTCCACTTT. Translation gives CASSPGQGGSPLHF.

The chain is built from TRBV5-4 and TRBJ1-1; D call uncertain. Trimming left V 0 bases short and J 3 bases short, with 9 bases between. Per the germline V gene, CDR1 is SGHNT and CDR2 is YYREEE (reference sequence). The CDR3 runs 14 residues. CDR3 DNA: TGTGCCAGCAGCTTGGAGTCCCGGGACACTGAAGCTTTCTTT. This encodes CASSLESRDTEAFF.

The chain recombines TRBV6-5 with TRBJ1-2, with D unresolved. Germline assignment: CDR1 MNHEY and CDR2 SVGAGI. Trimming cost V 6 bases and J 5 bases, with 10 bases left between them. The length of the CDR3 is 12 residues. CDR3 protein: CASSDDGYGYTF. The CDR3 nucleotides read TGTGCCAGCAGCGATGACGGGTATGGCTACACCTTC.